Below, 6 T cell receptor beta chains from the same sample are listed, as sequenced in a study of blood T cell repertoires in COVID-19 (dated by TCRdb to 2018 to 2021). The library was generated by the immunoSEQ multiplex PCR assay. TCRdb mirrors the immuneACCESS table, restricted to in-frame sequences. Some clones are absent from its copies; in checked studies, under half trace to an unresolved V gene, and the reason for the others is unknown. In this sample the table shows around 37,000 clones, nearly 90% of which occur a single time. 20% to 30% of the sample comes from the top ten. What was sequenced was peripheral blood. All receptors come from a man aged 60 to 69 with active or convalescent COVID-19.

This chain connects TRBV21-1 to TRBJ2-4; TRBD1 was called by the table and not checked on the DNA. TRBV21-1 is classified as a pseudogene. This CDR3 comprises 12 residues. CDR3 nucleotide sequence: TGTGCCAATCGGGACAGAAAAAACATTCAGTACTTC. Its protein is CANRDRKNIQYF.

Regarding this clone: The same CDR3 arises from other DNA sequences in this sample as well. V is TRBV9 and J is TRBJ2-3, with TRBD1 as a possible D gene (6 bases). The V end lost 0 bases, the J end lost 3 bases, and 11 bases lay between the germline ends. This CDR3 spans 15 amino acids. The germline V gene encodes CDR1 SGDLS and CDR2 YYNGEE. The CDR3 here is CASSVGQASTDTQYF. The CDR3 nucleotides read TGTGCCAGCAGCGTAGGACAGGCAAGTACAGATACGCAGTATTTT.

The chain employs TRBV2 and TRBJ2-5; 8 positions agree with TRBD2. Germline values: CDR1 SNHLY, CDR2 FYNNEI. The ends lost 6 bases at V and 5 bases at J; junction bases unmatched: 8. This CDR3 has 14 residues. Here the CDR3 DNA reads TGTGCCAGCAGCCCGGGAGGGACAAGGGAGACCCAGTACTTC. It is translated as CASSPGGTRETQYF.

This chain connects TRBV5-4 to TRBJ2-2, with 7 bases that match TRBD1. V was clipped by 4 bases and J by 6 bases; unmatched bases: 9. The germline V gene encodes CDR1 SGHNT and CDR2 YYREEE (reference sequence). There are 15 residues in the CDR3. The CDR3 loop is CASSATGERAGELFF. The CDR3 region has the DNA TGTGCCAGCAGCGCCACAGGGGAGAGAGCCGGGGAGCTGTTTTTT.

In this sample, this clone turned up a few times. The rearrangement links TRBV2 to TRBJ2-7; D possibly corresponds to TRBD1 (5 bases). The germline V gene encodes CDR1 SNHLY and CDR2 FYNNEI. CDR3 length: 13 residues. The V end was cut by 3 bases, the J end by 5 bases, with 11 bases between. CDR3 in DNA: TGTGCCAGCAGTGATGGTAAGGGGCACGAGCAGTACTTC. Protein: CASSDGKGHEQYF.

This clone was detected only once. The V and J genes are TRBV7-9 and TRBJ1-6; 7 positions agree with TRBD1. The CDR3 runs 15 residues. Looked up from germline, CDR1 is SEHNR and CDR2 is FQNEAQ (reference sequence). The V segment lost 5 bases and the J segment 7 bases; nucleotides outside the gene matches: 8. The CDR3: CASSPRQGENSPLHF. DNA of the CDR3: TGTGCCAGCAGCCCCAGACAGGGAGAAAATTCACCCCTCCACTTT.